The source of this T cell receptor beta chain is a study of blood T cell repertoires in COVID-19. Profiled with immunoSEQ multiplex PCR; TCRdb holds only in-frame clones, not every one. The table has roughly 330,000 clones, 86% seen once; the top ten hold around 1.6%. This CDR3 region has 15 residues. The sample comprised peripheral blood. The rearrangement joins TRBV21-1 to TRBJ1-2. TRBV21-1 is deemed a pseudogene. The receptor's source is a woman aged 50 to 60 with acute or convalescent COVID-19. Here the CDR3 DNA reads TGTGCCAGCAGCAAACGGAGGGAGCGCCACTATGGCTACACCTTC. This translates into CASSKRRERHYGYTF.